These 5 T cell receptor beta chains share one sample of origin, sequenced in a study of control samples from healthy donors and cancer patients. Produced via immunoSEQ multiplex PCR; TCRdb's table is partial and in-frame only. The sample includes approximately 100,000 clones, about 89% of them seen just once. The sequenced sample consisted of blood. The receptors were gathered from a woman between 45 and 60 years old in good health.

The chain couples TRBV15 to TRBJ1-2; D perhaps matches TRBD1 (5 bases). This CDR3 has 16 amino acids. CDR1 and CDR2 (germline): LNHNV, YYDKDF (reference sequence). Trimming pared 3 bases from V and 4 bases from J, leaving 18 bases between. DNA for the CDR3: TGTGCCACCAGCAGTACCTGGGAAAGGGGACCCTATGGCTACACCTTC. Translation: CATSSTWERGPYGYTF.

The chain has TRBV2 and TRBJ1-4; 11 bases map to TRBD1. CDR1 and CDR2 (germline): SNHLY, FYNNEI. Germline trimming cut 7 bases from V and 2 bases from J; bases unmatched to any gene: 9. This CDR3 spans 17 amino acids. CDR3 coding DNA: TGTGCCAGCATCCGGGACAGGGGGATCGGCACTAATGAAAAACTGTTTTTT. Encoded protein: CASIRDRGIGTNEKLFF. The entire variable domain, with the rest obtained from reference TRBV2 and TRBJ1-4, is as follows: EPEVTQTPSHQVTQMGQEVILRCVPISNHLYFYWYRQILGQKVEFLVSFYNNEISEKSEIFDDQFSVERPDGSNFTLKIRSTKLEDSAMYFCASIRDRGIGTNEKLFFGSGTQLSVL.

The rearrangement joins TRBV6-5 to TRBJ2-3, with 10 nucleotides matching TRBD1. The length of the CDR3 is 14 residues. Per the germline V gene, CDR1 is MNHEY and CDR2 is SVGAGI. V was clipped by 10 bases and J by 3 bases; unmatched bases: 7. The CDR3, as DNA: TGTGCCACGATCCGGGACAGGGGAACAGATACGCAGTATTTT. Translating gives CATIRDRGTDTQYF.

The chain combines TRBV4-2 with TRBJ2-7, with D tentatively TRBD1 or TRBD2 (5 bases each). The CDR3 is 14 amino acids. The germline V and J ends were trimmed by 0 bases and 4 bases, with 10 bases remaining between them. Germline V gene sequence: CDR1 LGHNA, CDR2 YNFKEQ. The CDR3, as DNA: TGTGCCAGCAGCCAAGAAAGGGGCGGGTACGAGCAGTACTTC. Its translation: CASSQERGGYEQYF.

The chain has TRBV3-1 (or the pseudogene TRBV3-2) and TRBJ2-1; 10 bases match TRBD2. This CDR3 is built from 16 residues. With V trimmed by 3 bases and J by 0 bases, 2 bases remained unmatched. The germline V gene has CDR1 LGHDT and CDR2 YNNKEL (reference sequence). The CDR3 protein is CASSHPSGSSYNEQFF. CDR3 DNA sequence: TGTGCCAGCAGCCACCCTAGCGGGAGCTCCTACAATGAGCAGTTCTTC.